Below, 13 T cell receptor beta chains from the same sample are listed, as sequenced in a study of cytomegalovirus exposure and HLA in healthy donors. Assay: immunoSEQ multiplex PCR; the TCRdb copy retains only in-frame clones and omits some. The sample includes about 120,000 clones, approximately 88% seen only once; the top ten take about 6.3%. Sample: PBMCs. These receptors were taken from a woman aged 18-29 years in good health and CMV-seropositive.

The V gene is TRBV5-1, the J gene TRBJ2-3; 10 bases align to TRBD2. V lost 0 bases to trimming and J lost 5 bases; unmatched junction nucleotides: 3. The CDR3 sequence is 15 residues long. CDR1 and CDR2 (germline): SGHRS, YFSETQ. CDR3: CASSLGLAGEDTQYF. CDR3 in DNA: TGCGCCAGCAGCTTGGGGCTAGCGGGAGAAGATACGCAGTATTTT.

The rearrangement links TRBV4-1 to TRBJ1-4; D is uncertain. CDR1 MGHRA and CDR2 YSYEKL come from the germline V gene. The CDR3 spans 13 residues. Trimming shortened V by 4 bases and J by 4 bases, and 7 bases separated the two germline ends. CDR3 residues: CASSPVDNEKLFF. For the CDR3, the DNA is TGCGCCAGCAGCCCCGTAGATAATGAAAAACTGTTTTTT.

This clone was seen once. The V gene is TRBV11-2, the J gene TRBJ2-1; the D gene is possibly TRBD2 (5 bases). V was shortened by 1 base and J by 7 bases, with 11 bases between the two germline ends. Germline-derived CDR1 and CDR2 are SGHAT and FQNNGV. The CDR3 runs 14 residues. The CDR3 region is CASSLAAPGNEQFF. CDR3 bases: TGTGCCAGCAGCTTAGCTGCCCCGGGGAATGAGCAGTTCTTC.

CDR3 loop: CASSLGLNSGANVLTF. The CDR3 region has the DNA TGTGCCAGCAGCCTAGGACTCAACTCTGGGGCCAACGTCCTGACTTTC. V gene TRBV5-4 combines with J gene TRBJ2-6, with D possibly being TRBD2 (5 bases). The CDR3 contains 16 residues. Germline CDR1 SGHNT, CDR2 YYREEE (reference sequence). Trimming pared 4 bases from V and 0 bases from J, leaving 11 bases between.

This chain joins TRBV11-3 and TRBJ2-1; a weak D match, TRBD1 (6 bases). Germline loops: CDR1 SGHNT, CDR2 YENEEA. The CDR3 spans 14 residues. V lost 2 bases and J lost 6, with 11 bases in between. The CDR3 DNA reads as TGTGCCAGCAGCTTACAGGGGCCCGGCAATGAGCAGTTCTTC. It encodes CASSLQGPGNEQFF.

V usage is TRBV6-1 and J usage is TRBJ1-1, with D uncertain. Deletions cut 4 bases from V and 5 bases from J, with 8 bases between. CDR3 size: 12 residues. Germline V gene sequence: CDR1 MNHNS, CDR2 SASEGT. The CDR3 is CASSVHGTEAFF. The CDR3 DNA is TGTGCCAGCAGTGTTCACGGGACTGAAGCTTTCTTT.

The chain links TRBV28 to TRBJ2-7; 8 bases agree with TRBD1. J was trimmed by 4 bases and V by 10 bases; bases with no gene match: 9. Germline CDR1 and CDR2: MDHEN and SYDVKM. The CDR3 extends over 13 amino acids. The CDR3 region is CATQDRAYYEQYF. The CDR3 coding sequence is TGTGCCACCCAGGACAGGGCGTATTACGAGCAGTACTTC.

This clone has ten or more counts. The chain joins TRBV6-5 to TRBJ1-2, with D possibly TRBD1 on 6 matching bases. V was trimmed by 6 bases and J by 8 bases, leaving 16 bases between them. Germline V gene sequence: CDR1 MNHEY, CDR2 SVGAGI. This CDR3 contains 13 residues. The DNA for the CDR3 is TGTGCCAGCAGAGACCCAGGGGAAAAGGGCTACACCTTC. It is translated as CASRDPGEKGYTF.

This clone was observed once. The chain joins TRBV18 to TRBJ1-4, with TRBD1 as a possible D gene (5 bases). The CDR3 covers 13 residues. Trimming took off 0 bases at V and 15 bases at J, with 14 bases between the two ends. Germline CDR1 is KGHSH and CDR2 is LQKENI. CDR3 nucleotides: TGTGCCAGCTCACCACCTTCAACGTCCAGGGTGTTTTTT. Translating it yields CASSPPSTSRVFF.

A single count supports this clone. The rearrangement joins TRBV12-5 to TRBJ1-1; weak D call: TRBD1 (5 bases). Germline V gene sequence: CDR1 LGHNT, CDR2 FRNRAP. The CDR3 is 15 residues long. V was cut by 6 bases and J by 2 bases, with 16 bases left in between. In DNA form, the CDR3 reads TGTGCTAGTGGACAAGAGGGACTCCCAAACACTGAAGCTTTCTTT. Encoded protein: CASGQEGLPNTEAFF.

CDR3 sequence reads: CASSGLDRGNTEAFF. CDR3 in DNA: TGCGCCAGCAGCGGTTTGGACAGGGGGAATACTGAAGCTTTCTTT. The rearrangement uses TRBV5-1 and TRBJ1-1; 10 bases are shared with TRBD1. The CDR3 consists of 15 residues. Germline-derived CDR1 and CDR2 are SGHRS and YFSETQ. The V gene end was trimmed by 4 bases and the J gene end by 5 bases; junction bases not matched to a gene: 8.

The chain employs TRBV5-1 and TRBJ1-1; D is unclear. Germline V lookup: CDR1 SGHRS, CDR2 YFSETQ. The V and J ends lost 2 bases and 1 base respectively, with 3 bases between them. The CDR3 has 12 amino acids. The CDR3 sequence: CASSFGNTEAFF. The CDR3 bases are TGCGCCAGCAGCTTCGGGAACACTGAAGCTTTCTTT.

The chain has TRBV18 and TRBJ2-1; TRBD2 agrees at 11 bases. The ends lost 7 bases at V and 8 bases at J; junction bases unmatched: 10. Germline V CDR1 and CDR2: KGHSH, LQKENI. The CDR3 totals 15 residues. CDR3 nucleotides: TGTGCCAGCTGCCCCAGGGAACTAGCGGGGGATGAGCAGTTCTTC. It specifies CASCPRELAGDEQFF. Using reference TRBV18 and TRBJ2-1 for the parts outside the CDR3, the full variable domain is NAGVMQNPRHLVRRRGQEARLRCSPMKGHSHVYWYRQLPEEGLKFMVYLQKENIIDESGMPKERFSAEFPKEGPSILRIQQVVRGDSAAYFCASCPRELAGDEQFFGPGTRLTVL.